The 23 T cell receptor beta chains given below trace back to one sample, sequenced in a study of blood T cell repertoires in COVID-19. Libraries were prepared by immunoSEQ multiplex PCR; TCRdb keeps only in-frame clonotypes and omits some of them. Here the sample spans approximately 240,000 clones, around 80% being singletons. The sample taken for sequencing was peripheral blood. Source of these receptors: a woman older than 75 with active or convalescent COVID-19.

This clone was detected once. The chain joins TRBV7-2 to TRBJ2-2; no definite D call. There are 15 residues in the CDR3. Germline V gives CDR1 SGHTA, CDR2 FQGNSA. Trimming shortened V by 2 bases and J by 2 bases, and 9 bases separated the two germline ends. This CDR3 reads CASSLRFGNTGELFF. CDR3 sequence (DNA): TGTGCCAGCAGCTTACGGTTCGGTAACACCGGGGAGCTGTTTTTT.

This clone was seen just once. J is TRBJ1-1 and V is TRBV13; no firm D call. Trimming shortened V by 1 base and J by 8 bases, and 5 bases separated the two germline ends. Germline lookup yields CDR1 PRHDT and CDR2 FYEKMQ (reference sequence). The CDR3 is made up of 11 amino acids. The CDR3 loop is CASSLVREAFF. The CDR3 DNA is TGTGCCAGCAGCTTAGTGCGGGAAGCTTTCTTT.

This clone was seen only once. This chain links TRBV5-1 with TRBJ2-2; 7 nucleotides match TRBD1. The trim removed 4 bases at V and 0 bases at J, leaving 6 bases unmatched. Germline-derived CDR1 and CDR2 are SGHRS and YFSETQ. This CDR3 is built from 16 residues. CDR3 loop: CASSAQGIPNTGELFF. The CDR3 DNA reads TGCGCCAGCAGCGCACAGGGGATCCCGAACACCGGGGAGCTGTTTTTT.

This chain links TRBV5-1 with TRBJ1-1, with 9 bases fitting TRBD1. The CDR3 consists of 12 residues. The germline gives CDR1 SGHRS, CDR2 YFSETQ. Trimming cost V 7 bases and J 3 bases; bases outside gene matches: 1. CDR3 sequence reads: CASGTGHTEAFF. CDR3 DNA: TGCGCCAGCGGGACAGGGCACACTGAAGCTTTCTTT.

The chain combines TRBV19 with TRBJ2-2, with 15 bases that match TRBD2. J was trimmed by 1 base and V by 3 bases; bases with no gene match: 3. Germline lookup yields CDR1 LNHDA and CDR2 SQIVND (reference sequence). This CDR3 contains 18 residues. CDR3 sequence: CASSMGLAGGRNTGELFF. Written as DNA, the CDR3 is TGTGCCAGTAGTATGGGACTAGCGGGGGGCCGGAACACCGGGGAGCTGTTTTTT.

The V gene is TRBV10-3, the J gene TRBJ1-2, with 8 bases aligning to TRBD1. From germline, CDR1 is ENHRY and CDR2 SYGVKD. There are 15 residues in the CDR3. V was pared by 3 bases and J by 0 bases, with 3 bases of the junction left unmatched. This CDR3 is CAISDSGQANYGYTF. CDR3 nucleotides: TGTGCCATCAGTGATTCGGGACAGGCTAACTATGGCTACACCTTC.

In this sample, this clone turned up a few times. The genes are TRBV5-1 and TRBJ1-2; 7 nucleotides line up with TRBD1. V was pared by 7 bases and J by 0 bases, with 6 bases of the junction left unmatched. The germline V gene encodes CDR1 SGHRS and CDR2 YFSETQ. The CDR3 has 14 residues. Here the CDR3 reads CASAPGQPNYGYTF. CDR3 nucleotide sequence: TGCGCCAGCGCTCCGGGACAGCCTAACTATGGCTACACCTTC.

V usage is TRBV5-4 and J usage is TRBJ2-3; D is undetermined. V dropped 4 bases and J dropped 8 bases, with 17 bases sitting between them. CDR1 SGHNT and CDR2 YYREEE come from the germline V gene (reference sequence). The CDR3 extends over 14 amino acids. CDR3 coding DNA: TGTGCCAGCAGCCCACCTGACACCGATGGTACGCAGTATTTT. Its protein is CASSPPDTDGTQYF.

The table lists this clone with a few counts. This chain uses TRBV28 with TRBJ2-2; a possible D gene is TRBD1 (5 bases). With 4 bases removed from V and 9 bases from J, the gap between germline ends came to 12 bases. The CDR3 totals 13 residues. Per germline, CDR1 MDHEN and CDR2 SYDVKM. The CDR3 loop is CASSSQGPRELFF. The DNA of the CDR3 is TGTGCCAGCAGTTCCCAGGGCCCCCGGGAGCTGTTTTTT. The full variable domain, with the rest looked up from reference TRBV28 and TRBJ2-2, is DVKVTQSSRYLVKRTGEKVFLECVQDMDHENMFWYRQDPGLGLRLIYFSYDVKMKEKGDIPEGYSVSREKKERFSLILESASTNQTSMYLCASSSQGPRELFFGEGSRLTVL.

The rearrangement uses TRBV5-1 and TRBJ2-1, with 8 bases matching TRBD1. In germline, CDR1 is SGHRS, CDR2 YFSETQ. After removal of 3 bases from V and 4 bases from J, the junction contained 6 bases not matched to a gene. The CDR3 contains 15 residues. CDR3 residues: CASSYDRGPYNEQFF. Here the CDR3 DNA reads TGCGCCAGCAGCTACGACAGGGGTCCTTACAATGAGCAGTTCTTC.

This chain connects TRBV10-1 to TRBJ1-1, with D possibly TRBD1 on 6 matching bases. This CDR3 region has 16 residues. CDR1 and CDR2 (germline): WNHNN, SYGVQD (reference sequence). Between the trimmed V and J ends, which lost 2 bases and 4 bases, there was a span of 17 bases. The CDR3 nucleotides are TGCGCCAGCAGTGAGAAGGGCAGGGGACGGGGCACTGAAGCTTTCTTT. Protein sequence: CASSEKGRGRGTEAFF.

This clone was picked up a small number of times. This chain joins TRBV3-1 (or the pseudogene TRBV3-2) and TRBJ1-5, with a tentative D call TRBD1 (6 bases). The germline V gene has CDR1 LGHDT and CDR2 YNNKEL (reference sequence). CDR3 length: 13 residues. Trimming took 3 bases from V and 7 from J, leaving 10 bases between them. CDR3 DNA sequence: TGTGCCAGCAGCCAGGATAGGGGGCAGCCCCAGCATTTT. Translating gives CASSQDRGQPQHF.

The CDR3 loop is CASSPTLGVNRVWVNTEAFF. The CDR3 coding sequence is TGTGCCAGCAGTCCGACCTTGGGTGTGAACAGGGTATGGGTGAACACTGAAGCTTTCTTT. V gene TRBV28 combines with J gene TRBJ1-1; D might be TRBD1 (6 bases). Trimming stripped 5 bases from V and 0 bases from J, with 28 bases between. Germline CDR1 reads MDHEN; CDR2 reads SYDVKM. The CDR3 is 20 amino acids. The full variable domain, completed using reference TRBV28 and TRBJ1-1, is DVKVTQSSRYLVKRTGEKVFLECVQDMDHENMFWYRQDPGLGLRLIYFSYDVKMKEKGDIPEGYSVSREKKERFSLILESASTNQTSMYLCASSPTLGVNRVWVNTEAFFGQGTRLTVV.

The rearrangement links TRBV11-2 to TRBJ2-3, with 9 nucleotides matching TRBD1. Trimming removed 7 bases from V and 2 bases from J; junction bases left unmatched: 7. The CDR3 has 15 amino acids. Germline CDR1 is SGHAT and CDR2 is FQNNGV. The CDR3 region has the DNA TGTGCCAGCACCCATCGGGACAGGGACACAGATACGCAGTATTTT. This sequence encodes CASTHRDRDTDTQYF.

The gene calls are TRBV6-5 and TRBJ2-1; D is undetermined. Germline loops: CDR1 MNHEY, CDR2 SVGAGI. The ends were cut back, 0 bases at V and 10 bases at J, with 7 bases in the middle. The CDR3 covers 12 residues. The CDR3 DNA reads as TGTGCCAGCAGTTACTCCGTCGGGGAGCAGTTCTTC. Translation gives CASSYSVGEQFF.

This clone was seen just once. Here the CDR3 reads CASSHDTYNEQFF. In DNA form, the CDR3 reads TGCGCCAGCAGCCACGATACTTACAATGAGCAGTTCTTC. The genes are TRBV4-3 and TRBJ2-1, with D uncertain. V was trimmed by 3 bases and J by 4 bases, leaving 7 bases between them. Per the germline V gene, CDR1 is LGHNA and CDR2 is YSLEER. The CDR3 has 13 residues.

This sequence joins TRBV24-1 and TRBJ2-1; 9 positions agree with TRBD1. The trim removed 2 bases at V and 10 bases at J, leaving 8 bases unmatched. Germline values: CDR1 KGHDR, CDR2 SFDVKD. The CDR3 runs to 15 residues. This CDR3 is CATSDSSGTGREQFF. The CDR3 DNA reads TGTGCCACCAGTGATTCTTCCGGGACAGGGAGAGAGCAGTTCTTC.

This chain uses TRBV5-5 with TRBJ2-3, with TRBD2 as a possible D gene (7 bases). This CDR3 has 13 residues. CDR1 and CDR2 from the germline V gene are SGHKS and YYEKEE (reference sequence). The V and J ends lost 5 bases and 4 bases respectively, with 11 bases between them. The DNA for the CDR3 is TGTGCCAGCAGGACGGGGGGCGCAGATACGCAGTATTTT. It encodes CASRTGGADTQYF.

The gene calls are TRBV30 and TRBJ1-6; the match to TRBD1 covers 7 bases. Trimming removed 4 bases from V and 6 bases from J; junction bases left unmatched: 9. This CDR3 has 15 residues. Germline CDR1 GTSNPN, CDR2 SVGIG (reference sequence). The CDR3 is CAWNTGAQFNSPLHF. CDR3 coding DNA: TGTGCCTGGAATACAGGGGCCCAATTTAATTCACCCCTCCACTTT.

This chain joins TRBV28 and TRBJ1-2; D gene uncertain. In germline, CDR1 is MDHEN, CDR2 SYDVKM. This CDR3 is built from 15 residues. The ends were cut back, 3 bases at V and 0 bases at J, with 11 bases in the middle. The CDR3 coding sequence is TGTGCCAGCAGTTTGGGAGAGTTGCCTAACTATGGCTACACCTTC. Residues: CASSLGELPNYGYTF.

The genes are TRBV7-9 and TRBJ2-6, with 7 bases aligning to TRBD1. The CDR3 extends over 19 amino acids. V trimming: 4 bases; J trimming: 2 bases; junction bases outside the gene matches: 14. Germline V gene sequence: CDR1 SEHNR, CDR2 FQNEAQ (reference sequence). CDR3 DNA: TGTGCCAGCAGCTCCAGCCGTAACAGGGGAAACGCTGGGGCCAACGTCCTGACTTTC. It yields the protein CASSSSRNRGNAGANVLTF.

This chain joins TRBV7-2 and TRBJ2-7; 8 positions match TRBD1. There are 17 residues in the CDR3. Germline CDR1 is SGHTA and CDR2 is FQGNSA. V lost 1 base to trimming and J lost 6 bases; unmatched junction nucleotides: 14. The CDR3 here is CASSLGSGRGPYGEQYF. The CDR3 DNA sequence: TGTGCCAGCAGCTTAGGATCGGGCAGGGGGCCGTATGGCGAGCAGTACTTC.

The chain is built from TRBV5-1 and TRBJ2-2, with D uncertain. Germline assignment: CDR1 SGHRS and CDR2 YFSETQ. The CDR3 consists of 14 residues. Trimming pared 3 bases from V and 0 bases from J, leaving 6 bases between. CDR3 region: CASSSSANTGELFF. CDR3 DNA: TGCGCCAGCAGCTCCTCGGCGAACACCGGGGAGCTGTTTTTT.